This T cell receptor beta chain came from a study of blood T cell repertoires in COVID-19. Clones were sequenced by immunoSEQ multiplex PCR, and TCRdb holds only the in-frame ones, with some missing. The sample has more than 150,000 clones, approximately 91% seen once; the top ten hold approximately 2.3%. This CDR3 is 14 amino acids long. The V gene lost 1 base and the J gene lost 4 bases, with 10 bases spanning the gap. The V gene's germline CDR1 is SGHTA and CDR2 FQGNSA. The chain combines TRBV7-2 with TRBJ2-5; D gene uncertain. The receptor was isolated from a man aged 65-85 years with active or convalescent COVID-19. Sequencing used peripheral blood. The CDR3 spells CASSLGRRRETQYF. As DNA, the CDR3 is TGTGCCAGCAGCTTAGGGCGGCGGCGAGAGACCCAGTACTTC.